A selection of T cell receptor beta chains follows, all from one sample in a study of blood T cell repertoires in COVID-19. Assay used: immunoSEQ multiplex PCR; TCRdb lists only in-frame clones, some missing. Among about 130,000 clones listed, about nine tenths were seen once. The sample was PBMCs or T cells enriched from blood (not recorded which). The receptors originated from a middle-aged man who had recovered from COVID-19. CDR3s include the opening cysteine and the closing phenylalanine or tryptophan. The order of the fields is D gene, V gene, J gene, CDR3 protein. A D gene is named only where the DNA matches it firmly.

D: TRBD1; V: TRBV30; J: TRBJ1-2; CDR3: CAWSFNQGARGYGYTF
D: TRBD1; V: TRBV7-2; J: TRBJ1-3; CDR3: CASSTGQGKSSGNTIYF
D: TRBD1; V: TRBV19; J: TRBJ1-5; CDR3: CASSIGGGGRQPQHF
D: TRBD1; V: TRBV5-6; J: TRBJ1-1; CDR3: CASSRRTGTLMNTEAFF
D: NA; V: TRBV5-1; J: TRBJ2-7; CDR3: CASSFRGTGKVLEQYF
D: NA; V: TRBV19; J: TRBJ1-6; CDR3: CASSIRVGGYSPLHF
D: NA; V: TRBV11-3; J: TRBJ1-1; CDR3: CASSLERDTEAFF
D: NA; V: TRBV6-5; J: TRBJ2-7; CDR3: CASSYSFRTSPSEQYF
D: TRBD1; V: TRBV19; J: TRBJ1-2; CDR3: CATSTGGTWGYTF
D: TRBD1; V: TRBV5-1; J: TRBJ1-1; CDR3: CASSPFPQGAVEAFF
D: NA; V: TRBV28; J: TRBJ1-6; CDR3: CASRSGTSISPLHF
D: NA; V: TRBV7-3; J: TRBJ1-1; CDR3: CASSLSGVRDTEAFF
D: TRBD1; V: TRBV12-3/TRBV12-4; J: TRBJ1-2; CDR3: CASSLDRGYGYTF